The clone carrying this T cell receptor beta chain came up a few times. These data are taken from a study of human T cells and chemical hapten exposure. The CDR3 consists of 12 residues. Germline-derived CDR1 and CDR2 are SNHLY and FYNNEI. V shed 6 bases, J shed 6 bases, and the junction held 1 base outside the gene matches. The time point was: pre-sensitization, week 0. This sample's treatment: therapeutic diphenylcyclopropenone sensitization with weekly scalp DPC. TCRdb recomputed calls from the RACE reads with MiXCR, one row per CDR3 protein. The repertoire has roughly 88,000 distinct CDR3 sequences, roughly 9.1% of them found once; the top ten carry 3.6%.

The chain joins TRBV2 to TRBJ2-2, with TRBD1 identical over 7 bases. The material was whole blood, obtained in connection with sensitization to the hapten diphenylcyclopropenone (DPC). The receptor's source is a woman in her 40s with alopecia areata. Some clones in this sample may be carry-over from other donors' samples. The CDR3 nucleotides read TGTGCCAGCAGAGGACAGGCCGGGGAGCTGTTTTTT. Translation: CASRGQAGELFF. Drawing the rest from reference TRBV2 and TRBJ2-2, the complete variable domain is EPEVTQTPSHQVTQMGQEVILRCVPISNHLYFYWYRQILGQKVEFLVSFYNNEISEKSEIFDDQFSVERPDGSNFTLKIRSTKLEDSAMYFCASRGQAGELFFGEGSRLTVL.